The 23 T cell receptor beta chains presented below share a single source sample, sequenced in a study of blood T cells in healthy people across ages. Through a sample-barcoded 5' primer and a J-beta primer mix, a second PCR was run for roughly 7 to 11 cycles. Using its own MiXCR run on the 5' RACE reads, TCRdb lists one record per CDR3 protein. The sample carries about 1.5 million distinct CDR3 sequences, 42% recorded once. Sample: blood. Receptor source: a young woman in good health.

This chain uses TRBV3-1 with TRBJ1-4; possibly TRBD1 for D (6 bases). The V and J ends lost 7 bases and 8 bases respectively, with 17 bases between them. Germline CDR1 reads LGHDT; CDR2 reads YNNKEL (reference sequence). The length of the CDR3 is 14 residues. The CDR3 nucleotides read TGTGCCAGCAAAAAAGGGGGGCGCGAAGAAAAACTGTTTTTT. This gives the protein CASKKGGREEKLFF.

The gene calls are TRBV7-9 and TRBJ2-7; tentatively, D is TRBD1 or TRBD2 (6 bases each). Between the trimmed V and J ends, which lost 0 bases and 2 bases, there was a span of 17 bases. This CDR3 comprises 17 residues. Germline assignment: CDR1 SEHNR and CDR2 FQNEAQ (reference sequence). The CDR3 coding sequence is TGTGCCAGCAGCTTAGCGGGGGCAACGGACTATCCCTACGAGCAGTACTTC. It is translated as CASSLAGATDYPYEQYF.

V and J are TRBV4-3 and TRBJ2-6; D possibly uses TRBD1 or TRBD2 (5 bases each). Germline V lookup: CDR1 LGHNA, CDR2 YSLEER. The CDR3 runs 18 residues. V lost 4 bases to trimming and J lost 0 bases, with 16 bases between them. CDR3 sequence: CASSPRGRDLSGANVLTF. The CDR3 DNA reads as TGCGCCAGCAGCCCTCGGGGCAGGGATCTCTCTGGGGCCAACGTCCTGACTTTC.

This clonotype has just a few counts. The chain has TRBV2 and TRBJ2-1; 9 nucleotides line up with TRBD2. CDR3 size: 16 residues. Germline loops: CDR1 SNHLY, CDR2 FYNNEI. The ends lost 7 bases at V and 0 bases at J; junction bases unmatched: 7. The CDR3 region is CASKRLAGSSYNEQFF. In DNA form, the CDR3 reads TGTGCCAGCAAAAGGCTAGCGGGGAGCTCCTACAATGAGCAGTTCTTC.

This clonotype was seen more than once but under ten times. This chain uses TRBV6-1 with TRBJ1-1; D is unresolved. CDR1 is MNHNS, CDR2 SASEGT, per germline. V was shortened by 2 bases and J by 0 bases, with 10 bases between the two germline ends. The CDR3 consists of 15 residues. CDR3 DNA sequence: TGTGCCAGCAGTGAATCCCCGGGTCTGAACACTGAAGCTTTCTTT. Translating gives CASSESPGLNTEAFF.

V usage is TRBV3-1 and J usage is TRBJ1-2; D gene uncertain. Germline CDR1 LGHDT, CDR2 YNNKEL (reference sequence). CDR3 length: 15 amino acids. Trimming cost V 1 base and J 2 bases, with 11 bases left between them. The CDR3 reads CASSQGHSRNYGYTF. The CDR3 DNA is TGTGCCAGCAGCCAAGGCCACAGCAGGAACTATGGCTACACCTTC.

This chain uses TRBV6-1 with TRBJ1-4; perhaps TRBD1 as D (6 bases). Trimming stripped 2 bases from V and 4 bases from J, with 14 bases between. Germline V gene data show CDR1 as MNHNS and CDR2 as SASEGT. The CDR3 has 16 residues. The CDR3 nucleotides read TGTGCCAGCAGTGAAACCGGGGGCAGTGGTAATGAAAAACTGTTTTTT. Translation: CASSETGGSGNEKLFF.

V and J are TRBV3-1 and TRBJ2-2; D might be TRBD2 (6 bases). The CDR3 is made up of 14 amino acids. CDR1 and CDR2 (germline): LGHDT, YNNKEL (reference sequence). Trimming cost V 4 bases and J 7 bases, with 13 bases left between them. As DNA, the CDR3 is TGTGCCAGCAGCCCTCGGACTACCAGCGGGGAGCTGTTTTTT. Translating gives CASSPRTTSGELFF.

The CDR3 loop is CASSFTGGRGDEQFF. CDR3 DNA: TGTGCCAGCAGCTTCACGGGCGGGAGAGGTGATGAGCAGTTCTTC. The rearrangement joins TRBV7-9 to TRBJ2-1; TRBD2 agrees at 7 bases. In germline, CDR1 is SEHNR, CDR2 FQNEAQ (reference sequence). CDR3 length: 15 residues. The ends lost 3 bases at V and 8 bases at J; junction bases unmatched: 10.

This clonotype was detected a few times. The rearrangement links TRBV12-3 or TRBV12-4 to TRBJ1-1; D call uncertain. Trimming left V 3 bases short and J 5 bases short, with 7 bases between. The CDR3 runs 12 residues. In DNA, the CDR3 is TGTGCCAGCAGTTTCCTGAGGACTGAAGCTTTCTTT. This translates into CASSFLRTEAFF.

This clonotype was picked up a small number of times. The gene calls are TRBV10-3 and TRBJ2-3; 12 bases are shared with TRBD2. Germline V gene data show CDR1 as ENHRY and CDR2 as SYGVKD. Trimming took 3 bases from V and 0 from J; bases not matched to a gene: 7. The CDR3 sequence is 18 residues long. The CDR3 sequence is CAISELLTSGGSTDTQYF. As DNA, the CDR3 is TGTGCCATCAGTGAACTTCTGACTAGCGGGGGAAGCACAGATACGCAGTATTTT.

The rearrangement uses TRBV11-2 and TRBJ2-1; TRBD1 matches at 7 bases. V shed 2 bases, J shed 8 bases, and the junction held 9 bases outside the gene matches. Germline CDR1 is SGHAT and CDR2 is FQNNGV. The CDR3 consists of 15 residues. As DNA, the CDR3 is TGTGCCAGCAGCTTATATGGGACAGACCACGATGAGCAGTTCTTC. It encodes CASSLYGTDHDEQFF. Combining the CDR3 with reference TRBV11-2 and TRBJ2-1 gives the whole variable domain EAGVAQSPRYKIIEKRQSVAFWCNPISGHATLYWYQQILGQGPKLLIQFQNNGVVDDSQLPKDRFSAERLKGVDSTLKIQPAKLEDSAVYLCASSLYGTDHDEQFFGPGTRLTVL.

The DNA of the CDR3 is TGTGCCAGCAGACGGGCTACTTGGTACGAGCAGTACTTC. It is translated as CASRRATWYEQYF. The chain joins TRBV21-1 to TRBJ2-7. TRBV21-1 counts as a pseudogene. The CDR3 length is 13 residues.

The chain recombines TRBV4-3 with TRBJ2-5; tentative D call: TRBD1 (5 bases). Trimming removed 2 bases at V and 11 bases at J, with 15 bases between. Germline V gene data show CDR1 as LGHNA and CDR2 as YSLEER. The CDR3 spans 13 residues. DNA for the CDR3: TGCGCCAGCAGCCAAATAGGGGTGAGTGAGCAGTACTTC. This sequence encodes CASSQIGVSEQYF.

This clonotype was detected only a few times. V and J are TRBV3-1 and TRBJ1-1; the match to TRBD1 covers 9 bases. There are 15 residues in the CDR3. The germline gives CDR1 LGHDT, CDR2 YNNKEL (reference sequence). V was clipped by 4 bases and J by 4 bases; unmatched bases: 7. CDR3 DNA: TGTGCCAGCAGCCCCCGGACAGGGGCGATCACTGAAGCTTTCTTT. This codes for CASSPRTGAITEAFF.

The gene calls are TRBV5-1 and TRBJ2-7; no firm D call. This CDR3 has 12 amino acids. Trimming cost V 3 bases and J 5 bases, with 9 bases left between them. Per the germline V gene, CDR1 is SGHRS and CDR2 is YFSETQ. In nucleotides, the CDR3 is TGCGCCAGCAGCTCCGCTCCCAACGAGCAGTACTTC. Amino acids: CASSSAPNEQYF.

The J gene is TRBJ2-1, the V gene TRBV20-1; 7 bases match TRBD1. Germline V CDR1 and CDR2: DFQATT, SNEGSKA (reference sequence). The J segment lost 2 bases and the V segment lost 5 bases, leaving 6 bases of the junction unmatched. The CDR3 totals 14 residues. CDR3 residues: CSAVTGSAYNEQFF. For the CDR3, the DNA is TGCAGTGCTGTGACAGGGTCAGCCTACAATGAGCAGTTCTTC.

V usage is TRBV12-5 and J usage is TRBJ1-1; D call uncertain. With 3 bases removed from V and 5 bases from J, the gap between germline ends came to 10 bases. Germline V gene data show CDR1 as LGHNT and CDR2 as FRNRAP. The CDR3 has 13 residues. CDR3 nucleotides: TGTGCTAGTGGTTTTGGAGGGTGGACTGAAGCTTTCTTT. It yields the protein CASGFGGWTEAFF.

The chain carries TRBV20-1 and TRBJ1-6; maybe TRBD1 (6 bases). Trimming pared 7 bases from V and 5 bases from J, leaving 15 bases between. The CDR3 runs to 14 residues. CDR1 is DFQATT and CDR2 is SNEGSKA in the germline V gene (reference sequence). CDR3 DNA: TGCAGTGTACTCAGGGGATCCAATAATTCACCCCTCCACTTT. Translation: CSVLRGSNNSPLHF.

This clonotype was observed a handful of times. V and J are TRBV29-1 and TRBJ1-2; 12 positions agree with TRBD1. The germline CDR1 and CDR2 sequences are SQVTM and ANQGSEA. Unmatched junction bases numbered 4, after V lost 7 bases and J lost 7 bases. This CDR3 has 12 amino acids. The CDR3 spells CSAGTGGSGYTF. The DNA of the CDR3 is TGCAGCGCTGGGACAGGGGGCAGTGGCTACACCTTC.

This clonotype was detected only a few times. The chain links TRBV29-1 to TRBJ2-3; a possible D gene is TRBD2 (6 bases). Germline V lookup: CDR1 SQVTM, CDR2 ANQGSEA. The CDR3 runs 14 residues. The germline V and J ends were trimmed by 6 bases and 1 base, with 14 bases remaining between them. The CDR3 nucleotides read TGCAGCGTCAGCGGGTGGCGAGGCACAGATACGCAGTATTTT. This sequence encodes CSVSGWRGTDTQYF.

This clonotype was recorded a few times. The chain uses TRBV12-3 or TRBV12-4 and TRBJ2-3; possible D gene TRBD2, 6 bases. Trimming took off 6 bases at V and 2 bases at J, with 18 bases between the two ends. The CDR3 is 16 residues long. CDR3 bases: TGTGCCAGCAGGTTCTCTGTCGGGGGTGACACAGATACGCAGTATTTT. The encoded protein is CASRFSVGGDTDTQYF.

The genes are TRBV29-1 and TRBJ2-3; 8 bases agree with TRBD2. The CDR3 consists of 15 residues. Looked up from germline, CDR1 is SQVTM and CDR2 is ANQGSEA. Trimming took 2 bases from V and 3 from J; bases not matched to a gene: 7. CDR3 DNA sequence: TGCAGCGTTGAACGGATTAGCGGGAAGACAGATACGCAGTATTTT. This translates into CSVERISGKTDTQYF.